This passage covers 6 T cell receptor beta chains from one sample sequenced in a study of blood T cell repertoires in COVID-19. Repertoires were generated with immunoSEQ multiplex PCR, while TCRdb's copy carries only in-frame clones and drops some. This table has 55,000 to 65,000 clones, around 91% appearing once. The sequenced sample consisted of peripheral blood. These TCRs come from a woman in her sixties or seventies with active COVID-19.

This clone was detected once. CDR3: CASGAGEGYGYTF. In DNA, the CDR3 is TGTGCCAGCGGGGCAGGGGAGGGCTATGGCTACACCTTC. The chain employs TRBV6-6 and TRBJ1-2, with D perhaps TRBD1 (6 bases). CDR1 is MNHNY, CDR2 SVGAGI, per germline (reference sequence). The CDR3 covers 13 residues. Trimming pared 8 bases from V and 4 bases from J, leaving 14 bases between.

V and J are TRBV6-6 and TRBJ1-1; 7 bases align to TRBD1. CDR1 is MNHNY and CDR2 is SVGAGI in the germline V gene (reference sequence). V shed 3 bases, J shed 1 base, and the junction held 5 bases outside the gene matches. The CDR3 runs 15 residues. In nucleotides, the CDR3 is TGTGCCAGCAGTTATAACAGGGGCGCGAACACTGAAGCTTTCTTT. It encodes CASSYNRGANTEAFF.

CDR3 residues: CASSPTGVPTDTQYF. DNA of the CDR3: TGTGCCAGCAGCCCGACAGGGGTCCCCACAGATACGCAGTATTTT. The chain joins TRBV7-9 to TRBJ2-3; TRBD1 matches at 8 bases. Germline V lookup: CDR1 SEHNR, CDR2 FQNEAQ (reference sequence). Losses at the gene ends were 5 bases for V and 2 bases for J; bases not matched to a gene: 6. This CDR3 comprises 15 residues.

The chain carries TRBV20-1 and TRBJ1-1; D not resolved. The CDR3 consists of 14 residues. V lost 3 bases, J lost 0 bases, and 11 bases lay in between. Germline V gene lookup returns CDR1 DFQATT and CDR2 SNEGSKA (reference sequence). In nucleotides, the CDR3 is TGCAGTGCTAGTGAGGGCAACATGAACACTGAAGCTTTCTTT. It translates to CSASEGNMNTEAFF.

This clone was seen a single time. This rearrangement joins TRBV3-1 (or the pseudogene TRBV3-2) to TRBJ2-5, with a weak D call TRBD1 (6 bases). This CDR3 is built from 14 residues. Germline assignment: CDR1 LGHDT and CDR2 YNNKEL (reference sequence). V was clipped by 1 base and J by 3 bases, with 9 bases between them. The CDR3 bases are TGTGCCAGCAGCCAAGGGAACAGGGAAGAGACCCAGTACTTC. Translation gives CASSQGNREETQYF.

The chain recombines TRBV24-1 with TRBJ2-1, with 12 bases matching TRBD1. The germline CDR1 and CDR2 sequences are KGHDR and SFDVKD. The J segment lost 8 bases and the V segment lost 6 bases, leaving 10 bases of the junction unmatched. The CDR3 spans 16 residues. Here the CDR3 DNA reads TGTGCCACCAGTACAACTCCCGGGACAGGGGGCTATGAGCAGTTCTTC. Protein: CATSTTPGTGGYEQFF.